This T cell receptor (beta chain) was captured in a study of blood T cells in healthy people across ages (dated by TCRdb to the mid-2010s). At the level of the whole study: In model experiments, template switching captured about one uniquely barcoded TCR beta cDNA molecule for every two T cells. Donors of different ages were randomly distributed across sequencing lanes to avoid experimental bias. For two donors (one aged 18 to 30 and one aged 80 or older), the study analyzed two additional independent replicas of 1 million unique cDNA reads from the same blood draw. Age-related changes in TCR beta repertoire diversity were measured in the study by deep sequencing normalized with unique cDNA molecular identifiers. The donors were split into four age groups: young (average approximately 16 years), middle-aged (around 40), aged (approximately 60) and long-lived (under 85). Findings and caveats that apply to the study as a whole: A strong correlation was found between observed TCR beta diversity and the percentage of naive T cells measured by flow cytometry. The long-lived group showed more naive CD4+ T cells, fewer expanded clones and increased TCR diversity than the aged group, suggesting age selection. Because donor CMV infection status was unknown, age-related changes in expanded clonotypes were potentially confounded. Because profiling used bulk unsorted PBMCs, naive and antigen-experienced compartments could not be compared conclusively. Estimates of total diversity based on one million sequenced T cells were regarded as lower bounds and as underestimates. Observed TCR beta diversity per million T cells fell roughly linearly with age, and a significant reduction was already apparent by age roughly 40.

This clonotype was observed many times. Its antigen is not yet known. Base-call qualities are not available, and no considerably larger clone is one nucleotide away. Systemically healthy Caucasian individuals from Russia, 35 to 50 in total and aged about 6 to 90 years, were included as donors. About 9.8 milliliters of peripheral blood were drawn from each donor into EDTA-treated Vacutainer tubes. Ficoll-Paque density-gradient centrifugation was used to isolate PBMCs, with at least 6.5 million per sample. Total RNA was extracted from PBMCs with Trizol reagent, with at least 6 micrograms obtained per sample. The percentages of naive CD45RAhigh/CD27high T cells were determined by flow cytometry on a PBMC aliquot from every donor. Libraries came from 5' RACE. Instrument on record: Illumina HiSeq 2500. A second PCR of about 7 to 12 cycles was run with a J-beta primer mix and a sample-barcoded 5' primer. Each TCR beta cDNA molecule received a unique molecular identifier from a template-switch 5' adaptor carrying 12 random nucleotides. At least 3 million CDR3-containing paired-end reads were obtained from each sample. All of the RNA was converted into first-strand cDNA using the Mint cDNA synthesis kit, with a TRBC-specific oligonucleotide serving as the primer. After uracil-DNA glycosylase treatment, a first 18-cycle PCR used universal primers M1SS and BC2_uni_R on all cDNA. Turning to the authors' computational methods: Normalization of each sample was performed by random selection of 1 million high-quality reads, each carrying a distinct molecular identifier. Reads with shared molecular identifiers were discarded instead of being binned into consensus sequences. MiTCR, with a Q25 quality threshold and the strictest error-elimination algorithm, was used for CDR3 identification, clonotype clustering and error correction. A nonparametric unseen species model using Euler transformation provided a lower-bound estimate of total TCR beta diversity. The public sequencing data were trimmed at Q25 with fastp and processed into clonotypes with MiXCR by TCRdb, which kept only in-frame beta chains. CDR3 protein sequences are deduplicated, and each keeps its most common genes and DNA. None of the V and J calls come from the authors' own analysis; TCRdb made them. The sample table holds about 590,000 distinct CDR3 sequences, of which approximately 30% were seen once. Of the sample, around 14% falls within the top ten clones.

CDR1 and CDR2 were assigned from the germline V gene (reference sequence) as GTSNPN and SVGIG. V is pared back by 4 bases and J by 5 bases, with 7 bases lying between the germline termini. The CDR3 sequence holds 11 residues, the cysteine and phenylalanine included. The sequence is cut down to CDR3 DNA, 33 bases in frame from base 1. The sequence joins TRBV30 to TRBJ2-3, with a tentative D gene TRBD2 over 5 matching bases. The TCR was taken from a woman of 80 years or more in good health. Sequencing used blood. The CDR3 is CAWTGGDTQYF. The sequenced DNA is TGTGCCTGGACTGGAGGAGATACGCAGTATTTT.